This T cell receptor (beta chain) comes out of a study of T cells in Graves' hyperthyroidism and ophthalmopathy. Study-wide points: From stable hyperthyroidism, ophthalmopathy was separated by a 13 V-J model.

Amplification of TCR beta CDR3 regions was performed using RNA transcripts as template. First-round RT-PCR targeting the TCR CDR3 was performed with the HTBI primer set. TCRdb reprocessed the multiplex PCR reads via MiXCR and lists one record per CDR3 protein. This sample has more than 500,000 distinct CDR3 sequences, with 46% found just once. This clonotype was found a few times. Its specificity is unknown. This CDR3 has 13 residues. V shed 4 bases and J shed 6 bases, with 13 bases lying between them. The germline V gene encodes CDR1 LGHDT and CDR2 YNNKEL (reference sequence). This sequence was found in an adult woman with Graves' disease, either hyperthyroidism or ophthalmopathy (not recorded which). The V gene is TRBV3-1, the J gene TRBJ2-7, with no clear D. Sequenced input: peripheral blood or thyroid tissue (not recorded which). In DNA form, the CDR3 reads TGTGCCAGCAGCCTTGGGATTTCCCTCGAGCAGTACTTC. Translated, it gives CASSLGISLEQYF.